The entry that follows covers one T cell receptor (beta chain) sequence. No cognate antigen has been identified for it. No clone much larger than this one lies a single base away; base qualities are absent. This specimen belongs to a study of cytomegalovirus exposure and HLA in healthy donors (dated by TCRdb to between 2016 and 2019). Describing the broader study: An earlier analysis of approximately 550 of the donors reported about 290 Gb of sequence data and more than 90 million unique TCR beta sequences from 150 million to 200 million T cells. Roughly 290 gigabases of sequencing data and around 88 million unique TCR sequences made up an early release that covered several hundred HLA-typed donors. Among the approximately 400 genotyped donors, approximately 81% belonged to the genetic ancestry cluster associated with self-reported Caucasian donors. The study aimed to test whether signatures of past pathogen exposure could be identified by cataloging public T cell receptors. Using immunosequencing, the study profiled T cell repertoires from some 670 subjects and related those repertoires to cytomegalovirus serostatus. Besides the first cohort of under 700 subjects, a separate validation cohort made up of over a hundred different subjects was used. The study combined high-throughput TCR immunosequencing, statistical association of individual TCRs with disease status, and machine learning to predict cytomegalovirus infection status. In a later analysis, previously published TCR beta repertoires from fewer than 750 donors were re-analyzed and high-resolution HLA genotyping was added so that TCR occurrence patterns could be studied. Rather than using new phenotypic data, the later analysis identified candidate immune exposures from TCR beta sequences and from how often those sequences occurred across donors. To decide whether each TCR beta V gene segment behaved as functional or pseudogenic, an earlier analysis of some 600 of the donors relied on high-throughput TCR beta sequencing. Donor age, sex, ethnicity and CMV serostatus were compiled alongside the repertoire data. A later genetic analysis took genome-wide SNP genotypes for about 55% of the roughly 670 donors and used that subset as a discovery cohort. Every discovery cohort repertoire had been produced on one sequencing platform. Class I and class II HLA loci were covered by the typing at four-digit resolution. The number of typed donors differed by locus: about 620-640 for A, B, C, DRB1 and DQB1; 500 to 550 for DQA1; 606 for DPA1; and 400 to 480 for DPB1. Because of strong linkage in the cohort, roughly five DR-DQ haplotypes were treated as single units for association and clustering. Across some 400 genotyped donors of the cohort, an average of about 240,000 unique TCR beta nucleotide sequences per donor were sequenced, and 15% to 20% of those sequences were non-productive.

The cohort comprised several hundred healthy bone marrow donors. At the time of sampling, every cohort member was nominally healthy, though immune exposures that went unrecorded were likely present. The donor was CMV seronegative and belonged to the group of around 400 seronegative cohort members. A peripheral blood sample was provided by each donor, and peripheral blood mononuclear cells were used for TCR beta sequencing. The Qiagen DNeasy Blood Extraction Kit was used to extract genomic DNA from the blood cell samples. V and J are truncated by 6 bases and 2 bases respectively, leaving an intervening sequence of 14 bases. Per the germline V gene, SNHLY is the CDR1 and FYNNEI is the CDR2. There are 15 amino acids in the CDR3, from cysteine to phenylalanine inclusive. Solely the CDR3 DNA is kept, with 45 bases framed from the first base. Libraries were prepared through the immunoSEQ multiplex PCR assay. A mixture of 60 forward primers for TCR Vbeta segments and 13 reverse primers for TCR Jbeta segments was used in the multiplex PCR. A multiplex PCR assay on genomic DNA amplified the CDR3 region of rearranged TCR beta genes. On the Illumina HiSeq System, the amplified TCR beta libraries were sequenced as 87-base-pair reads. In the paper's pipeline: A later analysis tallied roughly 76 million unique TCR beta chains across the 700 or so repertoires, and about 12 million of those chains were shared by two or more donors. To remove PCR and sequencing errors, raw reads were error-corrected and collapsed into unique sequences using a nearest-neighbor algorithm that merged closely related sequences. V, D and J gene segments were assigned by aligning CDR3 sequences to IMGT reference sequences. For a sequence to be retained, a match of at least six nucleotides was required to both a V gene segment and a J gene segment. A rearrangement counted as productive if the CDR3 had no stop codons and remained in frame with V and J, and every other rearrangement counted as non-productive. CDR3 was defined according to IMGT convention as the region running from the second conserved V-encoded cysteine to the conserved J-encoded phenylalanine. Sequences without an unambiguous match to a single V gene segment were excluded from the earlier analysis of several hundred of the donors. In an earlier analysis of some 590 of the donors, a V segment was called functional when productive rearrangements were above 56.7%, and segregating when the standard deviation between donors exceeded 5%. A statistical classification framework was built for diagnosing cytomegalovirus status from the catalog of TCR beta chain sequences. In a later analysis, V and J genes were assigned by comparing TCR nucleotide sequences against IMGT/GENE-DB human TR gene sequences. A later analysis assigned CDR3 sequences and most-parsimonious VDJ recombination scenarios with the TCRdist pipeline. In a later analysis, every TCR beta chain was defined by the combination of its CDR3 amino acid sequence and its V-gene family, and reads without a unique V-gene family were dropped. To address suspected cross-contamination and a sequencing artifact, a later analysis removed roughly 640 highly shared, low-generation-probability nucleotide sequences. In a later analysis, a clonal expansion index for each public chain was calculated from normalized within-repertoire ranks of inferred template counts. Generation probabilities in a later analysis came from a VDJ recombination model fitted to out-of-frame rearrangements, and those results were checked against IGoR. In a later analysis, TCR-TCR, TCR-HLA and TCR-CMV co-occurrence was scored with hypergeometric tests, and a repertoire-size bias correction was applied to TCR pairs. To estimate false discovery rates, a later analysis permuted the HLA or CMV assignments 20 times. In a later analysis, co-occurring TCRs were grouped with DBSCAN, and TCRdist sequence similarity was added when clustering was performed within HLA-allele-positive subsets. Repertoires with fewer than 30,000 or more than 120,000 public chains were left out of co-occurrence clustering, as were four to six repertoires with anomalous nucleotide sharing. TCRdb's version of the immuneACCESS table is confined to in-frame rearrangements and falls short of the full clone set. An unresolved V gene accounts for under half of the shortfall where checked; the remainder is of unknown origin. D and trimming were read from the DNA, whereas the V and J calls and clone size are those reported in that table. This sample is represented by more than 80,000 clones; 60% to 80% of them were singletons. The ten largest clones add up to approximately 2.4% of the sample.

General findings and caveats noted by the study authors: In a later analysis, HLA-associated TCR beta chains showed more clonal expansion and lower generation probabilities than non-associated chains that were equally common. A cluster of highly shared sequence variants was judged likely to be a technical artifact of the sequencing pipeline. A further reported finding was that TCR beta sequences accurately predicted the HLA-A and HLA-B alleles for most subjects in the first cohort. Sequencing depth was assumed to be roughly uniform across donors in the presence/absence analyses, though that assumption may not hold. In a later analysis, most CMV-associated TCR beta chains were found to appear HLA-restricted, with HLA associations seemingly driven largely by CMV exposure. In the study, some 160 TCR beta chains were listed as associated with cytomegalovirus. In an earlier analysis of fewer than 750 of the donors, most TCR beta V segments were observed in productive rearrangements about 87% or about 30% of the time, broadly matching IMGT annotations. In a later analysis, TCR association rates were found to vary across HLA loci, with the most associated TCRs seen for DRB1 alleles and the fewest for HLA-C alleles. In a later analysis, around 15,000 TCR beta sequences were associated with specific HLA alleles at a false discovery rate of 0.05. Several of the top co-occurrence clusters appeared to be linked to parvovirus B19, influenza, CMV and Epstein-Barr virus, according to a later analysis. In vitro tests confirmed that a few of the cytomegalovirus-associated TCR beta chains recognize cytomegalovirus antigens. Some IMGT-functional V segments, including TRBV6-2 and TRBV6-3, could not be told apart with the 87-base-pair reads, so those segments were excluded. V-gene and J-gene trimming of TCR beta chains was associated with a missense DCLRE1C variant in a later genetic analysis, and the association was replicated in an independent cohort. When HLA alleles, especially DR and DQ, strongly co-occurred, TCR associations were difficult to assign to individual alleles. In a later genetic analysis, fewer N-insertions in productive TCRs were reported among donors in an Asian-associated ancestry cluster than the approximately 670-donor mean. Approximately 18 rarely observed V segments, including chromosome 9 orphons, were excluded from the earlier analysis of just under 600 of the donors because counts were too low. HLA typing was unavailable for some donors at each locus, so association tests used only the typed subset. For the cohort, immune exposure information was limited to CMV serostatus. Most TCR sequences were seen in very few donors, while some public TCRs were found in many individuals. Only TCR beta chains were sequenced in this cohort, and the absence of alpha or paired-chain data limited detectable features. Linkage disequilibrium might explain the correlated functional status among segregating V segments, but an unknown experimental factor could not be ruled out. The authors suggested that the approach could potentially be extended to other disease states and immunological phenotypes. The classifier was reported to diagnose cytomegalovirus status with high specificity and sensitivity in both the original and validation cohorts.

The chain is made from TRBV2 and TRBJ1-5, with the D gene not clear enough to name. Sequencing used PBMCs. The origin of this receptor is a man between 35 and 55 years old in good health and CMV-seronegative. The nucleotide sequence reads as follows: TGTGCCAGCAGGGAGGACCCCCTGGGCAATCAGCCCCAGCATTTT. Translated, it reads CASREDPLGNQPQHF.